This T cell receptor beta chain was observed in a study of CD8 T cells in ankylosing spondylitis. Study results and limitations: Among TCR beta sequences, a motif of about 8 highly homologous variants appeared characteristic of ankylosing spondylitis blood. Disease-linked clones reportedly showed significant enrichment in matched ankylosing spondylitis synovial fluid. Clones linked to the disease showed a CD8+ phenotype. They occurred at relatively low frequencies in peripheral blood.

This clonotype was detected many times. The antigen is unknown. Germline values: CDR1 SGHTA, CDR2 FQGNSA. The CDR3 runs 15 residues. The V gene end was trimmed by 2 bases and the J gene end by 8 bases; junction bases not matched to a gene: 11. Each TCR beta library was made by quantitative 5'-RACE that incorporated molecular barcodes. TCRdb used MiXCR to reprocess the 5' RACE reads, holding one entry per CDR3 protein. The profile shows around 130,000 distinct CDR3 sequences, 9.3% of them singletons. The rearrangement links TRBV7-2 to TRBJ2-7; 8 bases fit TRBD2. The receptor's source is a male donor with ankylosing spondylitis or in good health (not recorded which). Material: blood, either unsorted or a sorted T cell fraction (not recorded which). CDR3 residues: CASSLSGAGVPKQYF. The DNA of the CDR3 is TGTGCCAGCAGCTTAAGCGGAGCGGGAGTGCCCAAGCAGTACTTC.